The clone carrying this TCR beta chain has only one observation. Its antigen is currently unknown. Between the trimmed V and J ends, which lost 7 bases and 2 bases, there was a span of 15 bases. This CDR3 has 15 residues. Germline CDR1 MDHEN, CDR2 SYDVKM. Whether given at about 4 or about 12 weeks, second doses were pooled. The record originates from a study of T cell responses to AZD1222 COVID-19 vaccine. Study results and limitations: Researchers took repertoire samples only after the peak T cell response had come. There were mostly white British donors and more females than males, and clonal diversity was possibly underestimated. The study reported that nearly half of spike-specific TCRs target unmutated variant regions.

Profiling relied on immunoSEQ multiplex PCR, and the TCRdb table lists in-frame clones only, not all of them. Of about 140,000 clones in the sample, roughly 90% were seen once. This receptor was taken from an adult who received the AZD1222 COVID-19 vaccine. Sequencing was performed on peripheral blood, taken 28 days after the second AZD1222 dose. The V and J genes are TRBV28 and TRBJ1-5, with D possibly being TRBD1 (5 bases). CDR3 in amino acids: CASKLAGGGNQPQHF. The DNA of the CDR3 is TGTGCCAGCAAACTTGCGGGGGGAGGCAATCAGCCCCAGCATTTT.